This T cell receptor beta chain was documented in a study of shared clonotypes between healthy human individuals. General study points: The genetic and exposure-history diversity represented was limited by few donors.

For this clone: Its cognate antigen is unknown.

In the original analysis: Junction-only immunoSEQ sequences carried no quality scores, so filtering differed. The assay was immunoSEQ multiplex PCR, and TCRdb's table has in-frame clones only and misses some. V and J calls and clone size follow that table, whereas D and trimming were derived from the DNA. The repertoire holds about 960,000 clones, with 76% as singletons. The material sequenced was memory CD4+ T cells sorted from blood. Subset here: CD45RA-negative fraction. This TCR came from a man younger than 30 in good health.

Here the CDR3 DNA reads TGTGCCACGAGGGGGCAGCTTAGCAATCAGCCCCAGCATTTT. It is translated as CATRGQLSNQPQHF. J is TRBJ1-5 and V is TRBV15; 7 bases map to TRBD1. The CDR3 is made up of 14 amino acids. CDR1 and CDR2 (germline): LNHNV, YYDKDF (reference sequence). V gave up 9 bases and J gave up 0 bases; unmatched junction bases: 5.